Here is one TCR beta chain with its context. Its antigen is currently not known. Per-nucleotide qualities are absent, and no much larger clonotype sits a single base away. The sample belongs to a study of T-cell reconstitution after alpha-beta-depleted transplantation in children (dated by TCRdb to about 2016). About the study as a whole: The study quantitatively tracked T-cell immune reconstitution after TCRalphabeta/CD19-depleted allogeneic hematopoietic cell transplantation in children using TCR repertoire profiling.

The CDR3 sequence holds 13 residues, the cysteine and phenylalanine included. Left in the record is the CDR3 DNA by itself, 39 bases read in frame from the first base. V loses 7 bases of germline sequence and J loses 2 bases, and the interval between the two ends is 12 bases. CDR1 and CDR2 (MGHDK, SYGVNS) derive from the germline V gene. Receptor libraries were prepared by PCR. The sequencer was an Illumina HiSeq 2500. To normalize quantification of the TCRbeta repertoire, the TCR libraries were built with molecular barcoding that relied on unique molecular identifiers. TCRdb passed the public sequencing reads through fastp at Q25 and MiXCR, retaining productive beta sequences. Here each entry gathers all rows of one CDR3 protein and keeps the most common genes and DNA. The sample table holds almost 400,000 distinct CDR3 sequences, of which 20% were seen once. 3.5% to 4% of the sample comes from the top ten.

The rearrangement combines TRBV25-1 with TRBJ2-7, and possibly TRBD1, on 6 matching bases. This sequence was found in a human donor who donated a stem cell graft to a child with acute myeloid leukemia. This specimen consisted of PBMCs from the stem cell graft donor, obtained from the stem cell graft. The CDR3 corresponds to CASTGTKTYEQYF. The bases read TGTGCCAGCACGGGGACAAAGACCTACGAGCAGTACTTC.